The 24 T cell receptor beta chains given below trace back to one sample, sequenced in a study of T cells after yellow fever vaccination. TCRdb re-analysed the 5' RACE reads in MiXCR, keeping a single row per CDR3 protein. Of around 140,000 distinct CDR3 sequences in the sample, about 7.7% were seen once. The sample was CD4+ T cells sorted from PBMCs, taken 5 days after the yellow fever booster vaccination. The receptors originated from a man aged 25-45 years who received the YFV17D yellow fever vaccine.

The chain uses TRBV27 and TRBJ2-7, with 7 bases fitting TRBD2. J lost 6 bases, V lost 5 bases, and 10 bases had no gene match. The CDR3 is 14 residues long. Looked up from germline, CDR1 is MNHEY and CDR2 is SMNVEV (reference sequence). Here the CDR3 DNA reads TGTGCCAGCAGTCCGAGAGCGGGATACGGCGAGCAGTACTTC. It yields the protein CASSPRAGYGEQYF.

This clonotype showed up many times. The chain links TRBV10-3 to TRBJ2-2; D may be TRBD1 (6 bases). This CDR3 comprises 18 residues. The V end lost 8 bases, the J end lost 1 base, and 23 bases lay between the germline ends. Germline V gene sequence: CDR1 ENHRY, CDR2 SYGVKD. In DNA, the CDR3 is TGTGCCATCCACGACTCGGACAGAACTTGGATGAACACCGGGGAGCTGTTTTTT. Residues: CAIHDSDRTWMNTGELFF.

This clonotype was found a few times. The rearrangement joins TRBV4-3 to TRBJ2-7; 7 bases line up with TRBD2. The J segment lost 1 base and the V segment lost 4 bases, leaving 4 bases of the junction unmatched. CDR1 and CDR2 (germline): LGHNA, YSLEER. The CDR3 consists of 14 residues. CDR3 loop: CASSPRLASYEQYF. The CDR3 nucleotides read TGCGCCAGCAGCCCAAGACTAGCATCCTACGAGCAGTACTTC.

In its sample, this clonotype was seen many times. V and J are TRBV20-1 and TRBJ2-5, with 8 bases fitting TRBD2. The V segment lost 3 bases and the J segment 5 bases; nucleotides outside the gene matches: 11. The CDR3 loop spans 15 amino acids. Germline CDR1 and CDR2: DFQATT and SNEGSKA (reference sequence). The CDR3 region has the DNA TGCAGTGCTAGGCGATTCGCGGGAGGAGGTGAGACCCAGTACTTC. It encodes CSARRFAGGGETQYF.

The table lists this clonotype with many counts. The rearrangement uses TRBV19 and TRBJ2-5, with D perhaps TRBD2 (6 bases). Per the germline V gene, CDR1 is LNHDA and CDR2 is SQIVND (reference sequence). The CDR3 consists of 13 residues. The V end was cut by 5 bases, the J end by 7 bases, with 14 bases between. The CDR3 nucleotides read TGTGCCAGTAGTGAACGCGGGACGCTGACCCAGTACTTC. Amino acids: CASSERGTLTQYF.

Ten or more counts support this clonotype. This chain joins TRBV7-8 and TRBJ2-7; D uncertain. CDR3 size: 12 residues. Germline-derived CDR1 and CDR2 are SGHVS and FQNEAQ. V lost 5 bases and J 2 bases, leaving 7 bases between the germline ends. The CDR3 reads CASSPTTYEQYF. CDR3 bases: TGTGCCAGCAGCCCTACCACCTACGAGCAGTACTTC.

This clonotype was seen at least ten times. This chain connects TRBV9 to TRBJ2-7; TRBD2 aligns across 13 bases. The CDR3 runs 16 residues. CDR1 and CDR2 from the germline V gene are SGDLS and YYNGEE. The V and J ends lost 4 bases and 4 bases, in that order; junction bases with no gene match: 8. CDR3 protein: CASSPGGLAGEYEQYF. In DNA form, the CDR3 reads TGTGCCAGCAGCCCAGGAGGACTAGCGGGAGAATACGAGCAGTACTTC.

This clonotype was recorded many times. V is TRBV5-1 and J is TRBJ2-5, with a weak D call TRBD1 (6 bases). With 2 bases removed from V and 5 bases from J, the gap between germline ends came to 19 bases. The germline V gene has CDR1 SGHRS and CDR2 YFSETQ. This CDR3 spans 16 amino acids. CDR3 sequence reads: CASSFRDTNFGETQYF. CDR3 DNA: TGCGCCAGCAGCTTCCGGGACACCAACTTTGGCGAGACCCAGTACTTC.

This clonotype occurred many times. CDR3 loop: CSAKLTSGNYEQYF. As DNA, the CDR3 is TGCAGTGCTAAATTGACTAGCGGCAACTACGAGCAGTACTTC. The gene calls are TRBV20-1 and TRBJ2-7, with 9 bases aligning to TRBD2. The CDR3 contains 14 residues. Looked up from germline, CDR1 is DFQATT and CDR2 is SNEGSKA (reference sequence). The J segment lost 3 bases and the V segment lost 4 bases, leaving 7 bases of the junction unmatched.

This clonotype has ten or more counts. This chain links TRBV5-4 with TRBJ2-2; 10 bases map to TRBD2. CDR1 and CDR2 (germline): SGHNT, YYREEE (reference sequence). The CDR3 extends over 15 amino acids. The trim removed 3 bases at V and 4 bases at J, leaving 3 bases unmatched. The CDR3 region has the DNA TGTGCCAGCAGCTCAGGACTAGCGGTCACCGGGGAGCTGTTTTTT. Protein: CASSSGLAVTGELFF.

This clonotype was seen more than once but under ten times. The chain has TRBV29-1 and TRBJ1-2; maybe TRBD1 (6 bases). The CDR3 totals 10 residues. Germline assignment: CDR1 SQVTM and CDR2 ANQGSEA. The V end was cut by 7 bases, the J end by 7 bases, with 10 bases between. In DNA, the CDR3 is TGCAGCGCAGGGGTCGGTGGCTACACCTTC. Its translation is CSAGVGGYTF. The full variable domain, with the rest looked up from reference TRBV29-1 and TRBJ1-2, is SAVISQKPSRDICQRGTSLTIQCQVDSQVTMMFWYRQQPGQSLTLIATANQGSEATYESGFVIDKFPISRPNLTFSTLTVSNMSPEDSSIYLCSAGVGGYTFGSGTRLTVV.

Concerning this clonotype: A read error is possible here, since a much larger clone lies one base away. The chain joins TRBV20-1 to TRBJ2-7, with D unclear. Per the germline V gene, CDR1 is DFQATT and CDR2 is SNEGSKA (reference sequence). The CDR3 runs to 14 residues. The V end lost 2 bases, the J end lost 6 bases, and 17 bases lay between the germline ends. CDR3 bases: TGCAGTGCTAGAAAAGGTGAATCCGGATGCGAGCAGTACTTC. Residues: CSARKGESGCEQYF.

Ten or more counts support this clonotype. CDR3 protein: CSAGQGKSEAFF. The CDR3 bases are TGCAGCGCCGGACAGGGGAAGTCTGAAGCTTTCTTT. The rearrangement uses TRBV29-1 and TRBJ1-1; 9 bases match TRBD1. V shed 7 bases, J shed 6 bases, and the junction held 6 bases outside the gene matches. Germline CDR1 reads SQVTM; CDR2 reads ANQGSEA. CDR3 size: 12 residues.

The table lists this clonotype with a count of one. A much larger clone sits a single nucleotide away, making a read error possible. The chain is built from TRBV12-3 or TRBV12-4 and TRBJ1-1; the D is unclear. Trimming took 7 bases from V and 3 from J, leaving 15 bases between them. The CDR3 totals 14 residues. This chain's CDR3 is CASTAGRGYTEAFF. CDR3 nucleotide sequence: TGTGCCAGCACTGCCGGACGGGGTTACACTGAAGCTTTCTTT.

This clonotype has ten or more counts. The germline gene is not matched at one end of the junction; a read error may be the cause. The V and J genes are TRBV7-7 and TRBJ2-2; D perhaps matches TRBD1 (7 bases). This CDR3 is 17 amino acids long. Per the germline V gene, CDR1 is SSHAT and CDR2 is FNYEAQ (reference sequence). The CDR3 loop reads CASSLAEQGWNTGELFF. CDR3 nucleotide sequence: TGTGCTAGCAGCTTAGCGGAACAGGGGTGGAACACCGGGGAGCTGTTTTTT.

This clonotype appeared many times. The CDR3 sequence is CASSYLSSGVSYNEQFF. CDR3 nucleotide sequence: TGTGCCAGCAGTTACCTATCTAGCGGGGTCTCCTACAATGAGCAGTTCTTC. The chain recombines TRBV6-2 or TRBV6-3 with TRBJ2-1; TRBD2 matches 9 bases. The V gene end was trimmed by 2 bases and the J gene end by 0 bases; junction bases not matched to a gene: 5. CDR1 and CDR2 from the germline V gene are MNHEY and SVGEGT. The CDR3 is 17 residues long.

This clonotype was seen ten or more times. V usage is TRBV29-1 and J usage is TRBJ1-1, with D uncertain. The V gene lost 6 bases and the J gene lost 3 bases, with 8 bases spanning the gap. The CDR3 runs 11 residues. Looked up from germline, CDR1 is SQVTM and CDR2 is ANQGSEA. CDR3 residues: CSVNGDTEAFF. The CDR3 DNA sequence: TGCAGCGTAAACGGGGACACTGAAGCTTTCTTT. The entire variable domain, with the rest obtained from reference TRBV29-1 and TRBJ1-1, is as follows: SAVISQKPSRDICQRGTSLTIQCQVDSQVTMMFWYRQQPGQSLTLIATANQGSEATYESGFVIDKFPISRPNLTFSTLTVSNMSPEDSSIYLCSVNGDTEAFFGQGTRLTVV.

This clonotype occurred many times. This chain connects TRBV7-2 to TRBJ2-3; D possibly corresponds to TRBD2 (6 bases). From germline, CDR1 is SGHTA and CDR2 FQGNSA. This CDR3 spans 13 amino acids. Trimming took off 1 base at V and 6 bases at J, with 8 bases between the two ends. The CDR3 nucleotides read TGTGCCAGCAGCTTAGTTGGGGGGGATACGCAGTATTTT. Protein product: CASSLVGGDTQYF. Using reference TRBV7-2 and TRBJ2-3 for the parts outside the CDR3, the full variable domain is GAGVSQSPSNKVTEKGKDVELRCDPISGHTALYWYRQSLGQGLEFLIYFQGNSAPDKSGLPSDRFSAERTGGSVSTLTIQRTQQEDSAVYLCASSLVGGDTQYFGPGTRLTVL.

This clonotype appeared many times. The chain carries TRBV29-1 and TRBJ1-1; weak D call: TRBD1 (5 bases). This CDR3 contains 14 residues. Germline CDR1 reads SQVTM; CDR2 reads ANQGSEA. V was shortened by 5 bases and J by 0 bases, with 13 bases between the two germline ends. The chain's CDR3 is CSVHQGGVNTEAFF. CDR3 sequence (DNA): TGCAGCGTTCATCAGGGAGGGGTGAACACTGAAGCTTTCTTT.

At least ten counts were recorded for this clonotype. V usage is TRBV20-1 and J usage is TRBJ2-7; TRBD1 agrees at 7 bases. The CDR3 runs to 15 residues. CDR1 and CDR2 from the germline V gene are DFQATT and SNEGSKA (reference sequence). V trimming: 1 base; J trimming: 0 bases; junction bases outside the gene matches: 6. CDR3 in amino acids: CSARAKGALSYEQYF. The DNA for the CDR3 is TGCAGTGCTAGAGCGAAGGGGGCCCTCTCCTACGAGCAGTACTTC.

This clonotype was seen repeatedly, ten times or more. This chain connects TRBV20-1 to TRBJ2-7; tentative D call: TRBD2 (5 bases). This CDR3 region has 13 residues. Germline V CDR1 and CDR2: DFQATT, SNEGSKA (reference sequence). Trimming removed 6 bases from V and 1 base from J, with 13 bases in between. The CDR3 reads CSAQSGTSYEQYF. CDR3 nucleotide sequence: TGCAGTGCACAAAGCGGAACATCCTACGAGCAGTACTTC.

This clonotype came up a few times. The chain combines TRBV6-2 or TRBV6-3 with TRBJ2-7; 9 bases fit TRBD1. V shed 7 bases, J shed 6 bases, and the junction held 16 bases outside the gene matches. The CDR3 spans 16 residues. The germline V gene encodes CDR1 MNHEY and CDR2 SVGEGT. The CDR3 reads CASTTRSGTGRIEQYF. CDR3 nucleotide sequence: TGTGCCAGCACTACCCGCTCCGGGACAGGGAGGATCGAGCAGTACTTC.

This clonotype was seen many times. This sequence joins TRBV20-1 and TRBJ2-5; the D gene could be TRBD1 or TRBD2 (5 bases each). This CDR3 has 12 amino acids. Germline CDR1 and CDR2: DFQATT and SNEGSKA (reference sequence). Trimming removed 4 bases at V and 5 bases at J, with 11 bases between. The DNA of the CDR3 is TGCAGTGCTACCCGGGACCTGGAGACCCAGTACTTC. Protein: CSATRDLETQYF.

This clonotype was recorded many times. This sequence joins TRBV7-6 and TRBJ2-5, with D perhaps matching TRBD2 (5 bases). Trimming stripped 5 bases from V and 1 base from J, with 11 bases between. CDR1 SGHVS and CDR2 FNYEAQ come from the germline V gene. CDR3 length equals 14 residues. The CDR3 nucleotides are TGTGCCAGCAGCAACAGCGGCTCCCAAGAGACCCAGTACTTC. Its translation is CASSNSGSQETQYF.